This TCR beta chain was identified during a study of blood T cell repertoires in COVID-19. Germline values: CDR1 LNHDA, CDR2 SQIVND (reference sequence). Trimming took 5 bases from V and 0 from J, leaving 19 bases between them. The CDR3 has 17 residues. In the authors' workflow: For nucleated cells, counts were estimated from reference gene primer amplification. The table came from immunoSEQ multiplex PCR; TCRdb's copy has only in-frame clones and leaves some out. V and J calls and clone size are given by that table; D and trimming were obtained from the DNA. The table includes around 61,000 clones, 65% to 90% detected once.

Sequenced sample: peripheral blood. J is TRBJ1-1 and V is TRBV19, with TRBD1 as a possible D gene (6 bases). The receptor's source is a middle-aged man with active COVID-19. This CDR3 is CASSDRSTQGMNTEAFF. Written as DNA, the CDR3 is TGTGCCAGTAGTGATCGTTCAACCCAGGGGATGAACACTGAAGCTTTCTTT.